Below are 21 T cell receptor beta chains sequenced from a single sample in a study of T cells in Graves' hyperthyroidism and ophthalmopathy. TCR beta CDR3 region amplification was performed from RNA transcripts. TCR CDR3 regions were first amplified by RT-PCR with HTBI primers. TCRdb recomputed calls from the multiplex PCR reads with MiXCR, one row per CDR3 protein. The profile covers hundreds of thousands of distinct CDR3 sequences, with about 25% appearing a single time and around 70% taken by the ten largest. The sample taken for sequencing was blood. These receptors came from a man between 50 and 59 years old with Graves' hyperthyroidism.

The sample holds a few counts of this clonotype. This chain joins TRBV12-5 and TRBJ2-1; 7 bases match TRBD1. The CDR3 length is 18 residues. Germline V gene lookup returns CDR1 LGHNT and CDR2 FRNRAP. The junction had 8 bases not matched to a gene; V was cut back by 0 bases and J by 0 bases. CDR3 amino acids: CASGLVIGGQVSYNEQFF. The CDR3, as DNA: TGTGCTAGTGGTTTGGTAATCGGCGGACAGGTCTCCTACAATGAGCAGTTCTTC.

This clonotype was recorded a few times. This chain links TRBV18 with TRBJ2-5; D perhaps matches TRBD2 (5 bases). From germline, CDR1 is KGHSH and CDR2 LQKENI. The CDR3 spans 15 residues. With 0 bases removed from V and 2 bases from J, the gap between germline ends came to 10 bases. CDR3 bases: TGTGCCAGCTCACCACCCCTAGCTAAACAAGAGACCCAGTACTTC. This translates into CASSPPLAKQETQYF. The full variable domain, in which reference TRBV18 and TRBJ2-5 provide the parts outside the CDR3, is NAGVMQNPRHLVRRRGQEARLRCSPMKGHSHVYWYRQLPEEGLKFMVYLQKENIIDESGMPKERFSAEFPKEGPSILRIQQVVRGDSAAYFCASSPPLAKQETQYFGPGTRLLVL.

The rearrangement joins TRBV6-6 to TRBJ1-1, with 10 bases lining up with TRBD1. J gave up 3 bases and V 0 bases, and 1 base lay outside the gene matches. This CDR3 is built from 15 residues. Per the germline V gene, CDR1 is MNHNY and CDR2 is SVGAGI (reference sequence). The CDR3 loop reads CASSYSGTGDTEAFF. CDR3 bases: TGTGCCAGCAGTTACTCCGGGACAGGGGACACTGAAGCTTTCTTT.

This clonotype was detected ten times or more. The rearrangement links TRBV7-8 to TRBJ2-5; D gene ambiguous. Germline V gene sequence: CDR1 SGHVS, CDR2 FQNEAQ. The CDR3 has 12 amino acids. V gave up 3 bases and J gave up 4 bases, with 6 bases separating them. In DNA form, the CDR3 reads TGTGCCAGCAGCTTTAGAGGAGAGACCCAGTACTTC. It specifies CASSFRGETQYF.

There are a few counts of this clonotype. The chain uses TRBV6-2 or TRBV6-3 and TRBJ2-7; 7 nucleotides line up with TRBD2. Trimming at V came to 2 bases and at J to 5 bases, leaving 9 bases not matched to a gene. Per the germline V gene, CDR1 is MNHEY and CDR2 is SVGEGT. CDR3 size: 15 residues. The DNA for the CDR3 is TGTGCCAGCAGTTACGCAAGCGGGATGGTCCACGAGCAGTACTTC. It codes for CASSYASGMVHEQYF.

V is TRBV20-1 and J is TRBJ1-5, with D possibly being TRBD1 (6 bases). V lost 5 bases to trimming and J lost 4 bases, with 12 bases between them. This CDR3 contains 13 residues. The germline gives CDR1 DFQATT, CDR2 SNEGSKA (reference sequence). CDR3 region: CSAFRDKNQPQHF. In nucleotides, the CDR3 is TGCAGTGCTTTCCGGGACAAAAATCAGCCCCAGCATTTT.

The V and J genes are TRBV30 and TRBJ2-1, with D uncertain. V was trimmed by 3 bases and J by 2 bases, leaving 8 bases between them. The CDR3 loop spans 13 amino acids. Germline V gene lookup returns CDR1 GTSNPN and CDR2 SVGIG (reference sequence). CDR3 region: CAWRAYTYNEQFF. The CDR3 region has the DNA TGTGCCTGGAGGGCGTATACCTACAATGAGCAGTTCTTC.

This clonotype was counted between two and nine times. The genes are TRBV5-1 and TRBJ2-1, with TRBD2 matching 7 bases. Germline V lookup: CDR1 SGHRS, CDR2 YFSETQ. This CDR3 spans 16 amino acids. With V trimmed by 4 bases and J by 7 bases, 14 bases remained unmatched. CDR3 protein: CASSPPMSAGANEQFF. The CDR3 coding sequence is TGCGCCAGCAGCCCGCCGATGAGCGCGGGAGCTAATGAGCAGTTCTTC.

V is TRBV2 and J is TRBJ2-5; D might be TRBD2 (5 bases). CDR1 and CDR2 from the germline V gene are SNHLY and FYNNEI. CDR3 length: 11 amino acids. Between the trimmed V and J ends, which lost 7 bases and 5 bases, there was a span of 8 bases. In nucleotides, the CDR3 is TGTGCCAGCAAAAGGGAGGAGACCCAGTACTTC. This encodes CASKREETQYF.

The chain recombines TRBV6-9 with TRBJ2-7; 9 bases fit TRBD2. J lost 6 bases, V lost 3 bases, and 9 bases had no gene match. The CDR3 has 15 residues. Germline V lookup: CDR1 MNHGY, CDR2 SVAAGI. CDR3 in amino acids: CASSYGIAGASEQYF. The CDR3 DNA reads TGTGCCAGCAGTTACGGGATAGCGGGAGCCTCCGAGCAGTACTTC.

This clonotype was recorded once. This chain uses TRBV5-1 with TRBJ2-7, with TRBD1 as a possible D gene (5 bases). Germline V gene lookup returns CDR1 SGHRS and CDR2 YFSETQ. The V gene lost 5 bases and the J gene lost 3 bases, with 18 bases spanning the gap. This CDR3 contains 15 residues. CDR3: CASSQTGPPDYEQYF. In DNA form, the CDR3 reads TGCGCCAGCAGTCAAACAGGTCCGCCTGACTACGAGCAGTACTTC.

The genes are TRBV5-4 and TRBJ2-7; perhaps TRBD1 as D (6 bases). The V end was cut by 0 bases, the J end by 5 bases, with 12 bases between. The CDR3 spans 14 residues. Germline loops: CDR1 SGHNT, CDR2 YYREEE (reference sequence). CDR3 in DNA: TGTGCCAGCAGCTTGGCAGGGGTAGACCACGAGCAGTACTTC. This encodes CASSLAGVDHEQYF.

This clonotype turned up a few times. The V and J genes are TRBV14 and TRBJ2-3, with 9 nucleotides matching TRBD1. J was trimmed by 1 base and V by 3 bases; bases with no gene match: 5. This CDR3 has 16 amino acids. Germline V gene lookup returns CDR1 SGHDN and CDR2 FVKESK. The CDR3 nucleotides read TGTGCCAGCAGCCAGATACAGGGGGCCGGCACAGATACGCAGTATTTT. This encodes CASSQIQGAGTDTQYF.

J is TRBJ2-7 and V is TRBV7-3; 9 positions agree with TRBD2. The CDR3 is 15 residues long. The germline V gene encodes CDR1 SGHTA and CDR2 FQGTGA. V was pared by 0 bases and J by 4 bases, with 4 bases of the junction left unmatched. The CDR3 loop reads CASSLTFTSGYEQYF. In DNA form, the CDR3 reads TGTGCCAGCAGCTTAACGTTTACTAGCGGGTACGAGCAGTACTTC.

This clonotype was observed at least ten times. The chain employs TRBV7-8 and TRBJ2-1; 9 nucleotides match TRBD1. The length of the CDR3 is 15 residues. Germline trimming cut 6 bases from V and 6 bases from J; bases unmatched to any gene: 9. The germline gives CDR1 SGHVS, CDR2 FQNEAQ. The CDR3 loop reads CASSLSGQGTNEQFF. In DNA form, the CDR3 reads TGTGCCAGCAGTCTATCAGGACAGGGGACCAATGAGCAGTTCTTC. Filled out from reference TRBV7-8 and TRBJ2-1, the complete variable domain reads GAGVSQSPRYKVAKRGQDVALRCDPISGHVSLFWYQQALGQGPEFLTYFQNEAQLDKSGLPSDRFFAERPEGSVSTLKIQRTQQEDSAVYLCASSLSGQGTNEQFFGPGTRLTVL.

This clonotype was observed a few times. The chain employs TRBV7-8 and TRBJ2-7, with a possible D match to TRBD1 (6 bases). Germline assignment: CDR1 SGHVS and CDR2 FQNEAQ. V was shortened by 1 base and J by 7 bases, with 11 bases between the two germline ends. This CDR3 is 13 amino acids long. CDR3 in amino acids: CASSLGGRREQYF. In DNA form, the CDR3 reads TGTGCCAGCAGCTTAGGGGGGCGGAGGGAGCAGTACTTC.

Many counts were recorded for this clonotype. The chain has TRBV11-2 and TRBJ2-7; D unresolved. Germline V gene sequence: CDR1 SGHAT, CDR2 FQNNGV. Trimming cost V 3 bases and J 2 bases, with 8 bases left between them. This CDR3 has 13 residues. For the CDR3, the DNA is TGTGCCAGCAGCTTGGCGGTTACCTACGAGCAGTACTTC. Amino acids: CASSLAVTYEQYF.

Only a few counts were recorded for this clonotype. The V call is TRBV5-1, the J call TRBJ2-3, with 11 bases that match TRBD2. CDR1 and CDR2 (germline): SGHRS, YFSETQ. This CDR3 is 15 amino acids long. Losses at the gene ends were 4 bases for V and 2 bases for J; bases not matched to a gene: 3. CDR3 protein: CASSRGLADTDTQYF. CDR3 sequence (DNA): TGCGCCAGCAGCCGGGGACTAGCGGACACAGATACGCAGTATTTT.

The rearrangement uses TRBV10-3 and TRBJ1-1, with 8 bases fitting TRBD1. Germline V gene lookup returns CDR1 ENHRY and CDR2 SYGVKD. V lost 10 bases to trimming and J lost 0 bases; unmatched junction nucleotides: 4. The CDR3 sequence is 13 residues long. The CDR3 protein is CATGTGLNTEAFF. The CDR3 region has the DNA TGTGCCACCGGGACAGGCTTGAACACTGAAGCTTTCTTT.

The rearrangement uses TRBV6-2 or TRBV6-3 and TRBJ2-5; 10 nucleotides match TRBD1. Germline V gene data show CDR1 as MNHEY and CDR2 as SVGEGT. The CDR3 extends over 15 amino acids. V gave up 7 bases and J gave up 3 bases; unmatched junction bases: 8. The CDR3 sequence is CASTQSGTGEETQYF. CDR3 DNA: TGTGCCAGCACCCAATCAGGGACAGGGGAAGAGACCCAGTACTTC.

The chain has TRBV14 and TRBJ1-6, with 8 bases matching TRBD1. This CDR3 has 15 amino acids. CDR1 and CDR2 from the germline V gene are SGHDN and FVKESK. Trimming removed 2 bases from V and 7 bases from J; junction bases left unmatched: 4. The DNA of the CDR3 is TGTGCCAGCAGCCAACAGACAGGGGAGAATTCACCCCTCCACTTT. Translating it yields CASSQQTGENSPLHF.